This T cell receptor (beta chain) comes out of a study of T cells in Graves' hyperthyroidism and ophthalmopathy. The study's findings and limits: A model built on 13 V-J features separated ophthalmopathy from stable hyperthyroidism.

Per germline, CDR1 SGHAT and CDR2 FQNNGV. Trimming shortened V by 5 bases and J by 2 bases, and 13 bases separated the two germline ends. The CDR3 runs 14 residues. At least 3 on the Clinical Activity Score was recorded for ophthalmopathy patients, who also had NOSPECS grade at least 4 and duration under 3 months. Diagnostic assessment was based on clinical symptoms, serum thyroxine and TRAb, thyroid ultrasound and orbital computed tomography. RNA transcripts gave rise to amplified TCR beta CDR3 regions. First-round RT-PCR targeting the TCR CDR3 was performed with the HTBI primer set. MiXCR, run by TCRdb on the multiplex PCR reads, gives a single entry per CDR3 protein. The table records 530,000 or so distinct CDR3 sequences, approximately 25% of them present only once. As regards this clonotype: Its antigen is unknown.

The receptor's source is a woman between 25 and 40 years old with Graves' ophthalmopathy. Sequencing was carried out using blood. The chain carries TRBV11-2 and TRBJ2-7, with D possibly being TRBD2 (5 bases). The CDR3 spells CASSHTLDPYEQYF. The DNA for the CDR3 is TGTGCCAGCAGCCATACACTAGACCCCTACGAGCAGTACTTC.